This section outlines one TCR beta chain sequence together with its context. Its antigen is not yet known. The junction shows a germline mismatch at one end, possibly a read error. Distinct nucleotide sequences in the sample also encode this CDR3. Including the terminal cysteine and phenylalanine, the CDR3 comprises 14 residues. Only CDR3 DNA is held: 42 bases, read in frame from base 1. Via the germline V gene (reference sequence), CDR1 is SGHKS and CDR2 YYEKEE. Using the deep immunoSEQ assay, multiplex PCR amplified TCR CDR3 regions from genomic DNA. Extracted genomic DNA from each cell subset was spread evenly across all wells of several immunoSEQ 96-well plates, with each plate serving as a replicate. Each replicate PCR for sorted subsets received roughly 0.2 ug genomic DNA, equal to roughly 30,000 T cell genomes. Purified libraries were measured with a Qubit 3.0 fluorometer, size-checked on a Bioanalyzer 2100, and measured again with the KAPA Library Quantification kit. Every immunoSEQ 96-well plate was sequenced on a separate single-read 150-cycle Illumina NextSeq 550 flow cell. The authors' pipeline ran thus. Because only junctional sequences without quality scores were contained in the immunoSEQ output, filtering matching that applied to full-length reads could not be performed. To assign V/J genes and CDR3, sequences were annotated against IMGT germline references using PyIR, a Python wrapper for IgBLAST v1.9. Reads were removed for weak V/J assignments (E-value above 1e-6), missing CDR3, stop codons, out-of-frame junctions, or ambiguous translated residues. V3J clonotypes were defined as sequences sharing the same inferred V gene, J gene, and CDR3 amino acid sequence. To compute the percentage overlap between repertoires, the number of shared unique clonotypes was divided by the size of the smaller repertoire. Richness of each repertoire was evaluated using RTK rarefaction, the Chao1 estimator, and Recon v2.1 estimates of unobserved clonotypes. OLGA was used to compute generation probabilities for all TCRbeta clonotypes that the gDNA method yielded from a few donors. Not all clones reach the TCRdb copy of this immuneACCESS table, which keeps in-frame sequences only. Checked studies attribute under half of the gap to unresolved V genes and leave the rest unexplained. Clone size and V and J calls were adopted from that table, with D and trimming inferred from the DNA. In all, the sample holds around 350,000 clones, and around 67% of those were seen once. Clones ranked in the top ten supply roughly 10% of the sample.

This sample was taken from a study of shared clonotypes between healthy human individuals (dated by TCRdb to about 2020). The study in broad terms: Three men and a couple of women, aged 18 to 49 years, made up the cohort. Leukapheresis yielded between about 0.8 and 9.5 billion PBMCs per donor. To increase sequencing depth and limit assay-specific biases, different laboratories used diverse techniques to prepare libraries and sequence TCR repertoires. For each donor, CD4 naive and CD4 memory were each given three plates, CD8 naive was given two plates, and CD8 memory was given one plate. To estimate repertoire size and how much clonotype sharing occurs between individuals, the study deeply sequenced the blood TCR repertoires of five healthy adults.

What the research found in general, with its limitations: Only blood was sampled, and tissue TCR repertoires likely differ from those in blood. The small number of donors limited the genetic and exposure-history diversity represented. Based on pairwise subsampling, the degree of clonotype sharing among donors was expected to be affected by sequencing depth. Clonotypes shared by all four sorted-subset donors showed higher generation probabilities than non-shared clonotypes. Approximately 4.8% of naive CD4, 3.5% of naive CD8, approximately 2.2% of memory CD4, and approximately 0.39% of memory CD8 clonotypes were shared across several donors. Rarefaction of sorted-subset datasets indicated incomplete sequencing despite the large sequencing depth. Naive subsets generally had larger estimated clonotype richness than memory subsets did.

The donors were healthy, HIV-negative adults with no recently reported acute infections or vaccinations. Only Caucasian adults living in Nashville, Tennessee, USA were represented among the donors. CD4+ T cells were enriched through magnetic negative selection, after which naive cells were positively selected on CD45RA and the remaining negative fraction served as the memory subset. After blood collection by leukapheresis, PBMCs were isolated using Ficoll-Histopaque density gradient centrifugation and then cryopreserved in the vapor phase of liquid nitrogen. Analytical flow cytometry was used to check the purity and quantity of each magnetically sorted T cell population. From each sorted fraction, genomic DNA was isolated and quantified by UV absorbance on a Nanodrop 2000c.

The sequence was obtained from a man aged 30 to 39 in good health. The rearranged chain carries TRBV5-5 and TRBJ1-1, with a tentative D gene TRBD1 over 5 matching bases. The source material was memory CD4+ T cells sorted from blood. The cell subset or site label corresponds to: CD45RA-negative fraction. The sequenced DNA is TGTGCCAGTAGCTTGGGACCTTCGAACACTGAAGCTTTCTTT. Translation gives CASSLGPSNTEAFF.